These 12 T cell receptor beta chains share one sample of origin, sequenced in a study of cytomegalovirus exposure and HLA in healthy donors. The PCR contained 60 Vbeta and 13 Jbeta primers. Assay: immunoSEQ multiplex PCR; the TCRdb copy retains only in-frame clones and omits some. Of about 140,000 clones listed, approximately 80% are singletons. The sequencing input was PBMCs. Source of these receptors: a female donor in good health and CMV-seronegative.

The CDR3 sequence: CASRSRRGSTEAFF. The CDR3 nucleotides read TGTGCCAGCAGGAGCCGAAGGGGGAGCACTGAAGCTTTCTTT. This chain connects TRBV6-4 to TRBJ1-1, with a weak D call TRBD1 (6 bases). The CDR3 length is 14 residues. CDR1 is MRHNA and CDR2 is SNTAGT in the germline V gene. V was shortened by 6 bases and J by 4 bases, with 15 bases between the two germline ends.

This chain connects TRBV6-6 to TRBJ1-1; 7 bases match TRBD1. Germline trimming cut 7 bases from V and 11 bases from J; bases unmatched to any gene: 13. This CDR3 region has 13 residues. Per the germline V gene, CDR1 is MNHNY and CDR2 is SVGAGI (reference sequence). CDR3 residues: CASTYGGGVAAFF. The CDR3 DNA reads TGTGCCAGCACCTACGGAGGGGGCGTCGCGGCTTTCTTT.

V gene TRBV7-2 combines with J gene TRBJ2-2; a weak D match, TRBD2 (6 bases). This CDR3 has 15 amino acids. V was trimmed by 1 base and J by 2 bases, leaving 8 bases between them. The germline gives CDR1 SGHTA, CDR2 FQGNSA. The CDR3 spells CASSLGTTNTGELFF. In DNA form, the CDR3 reads TGTGCCAGCAGCTTAGGGACTACAAACACCGGGGAGCTGTTTTTT. Based on the CDR3 plus reference TRBV7-2 and TRBJ2-2, the full variable domain is GAGVSQSPSNKVTEKGKDVELRCDPISGHTALYWYRQSLGQGLEFLIYFQGNSAPDKSGLPSDRFSAERTGGSVSTLTIQRTQQEDSAVYLCASSLGTTNTGELFFGEGSRLTVL.

In this sample, this clone turned up a few times. The J gene is TRBJ1-5, the V gene TRBV28; TRBD1 agrees at 12 bases. There are 17 residues in the CDR3. Germline assignment: CDR1 MDHEN and CDR2 SYDVKM. V gave up 5 bases and J gave up 2 bases; unmatched junction bases: 7. CDR3 in DNA: TGTGCCAGCAGTCCCGGGACAGGGGGCACGGGCAATCAGCCCCAGCATTTT. Translated, it gives CASSPGTGGTGNQPQHF.

The genes are TRBV7-9 and TRBJ2-5; D gene uncertain. This CDR3 has 13 residues. Germline V gene lookup returns CDR1 SEHNR and CDR2 FQNEAQ (reference sequence). V lost 10 bases and J 2 bases, leaving 14 bases between the germline ends. CDR3 sequence: CATPRGPQETQYF. CDR3 DNA sequence: TGTGCCACCCCCCGAGGTCCACAAGAGACCCAGTACTTC.

CDR3 DNA: TGTGCCACCAGCAGAGACTTGTTTAGCGGGGGGGCCTACAATGAGCAGTTCTTC. Translation gives CATSRDLFSGGAYNEQFF. The chain is built from TRBV15 and TRBJ2-1; 11 bases align to TRBD2. The CDR3 contains 18 residues. V gave up 0 bases and J gave up 2 bases; unmatched junction bases: 6. Germline V gene sequence: CDR1 LNHNV, CDR2 YYDKDF (reference sequence).

The J gene is TRBJ2-5, the V gene TRBV5-1, with 12 positions matching TRBD2. The germline gives CDR1 SGHRS, CDR2 YFSETQ. This CDR3 comprises 16 residues. Losses at the gene ends were 4 bases for V and 1 base for J; bases not matched to a gene: 5. The chain's CDR3 is CASSPGLAGRQETQYF. The DNA for the CDR3 is TGCGCCAGCAGCCCAGGACTAGCGGGACGCCAAGAGACCCAGTACTTC.

This clone has more than one count but fewer than ten. V and J are TRBV28 and TRBJ2-1; 13 bases are a match to TRBD2. J lost 9 bases, V lost 4 bases, and 12 bases had no gene match. This CDR3 comprises 17 residues. Germline loops: CDR1 MDHEN, CDR2 SYDVKM. The CDR3 loop is CASSSIFPGLAGIEQFF. CDR3 bases: TGTGCCAGCAGTTCGATCTTTCCGGGACTAGCGGGAATTGAGCAGTTCTTC. Full variable domain (missing parts from reference TRBV28 and TRBJ2-1): DVKVTQSSRYLVKRTGEKVFLECVQDMDHENMFWYRQDPGLGLRLIYFSYDVKMKEKGDIPEGYSVSREKKERFSLILESASTNQTSMYLCASSSIFPGLAGIEQFFGPGTRLTVL.

The chain carries TRBV7-9 and TRBJ2-1; 7 positions agree with TRBD2. CDR3 size: 14 residues. V lost 10 bases to trimming and J lost 6 bases; unmatched junction nucleotides: 12. CDR1 SEHNR and CDR2 FQNEAQ come from the germline V gene (reference sequence). The CDR3: CATNGAGEGNEQFF. As DNA, the CDR3 is TGTGCCACCAATGGGGCGGGAGAGGGCAATGAGCAGTTCTTC. Together with reference TRBV7-9 and TRBJ2-1, the CDR3 gives the full variable domain: DTGVSQNPRHKITKRGQNVTFRCDPISEHNRLYWYRQTLGQGPEFLTYFQNEAQLEKSRLLSDRFSAERPKGSFSTLEIQRTEQGDSAMYLCATNGAGEGNEQFFGPGTRLTVL.

The chain employs TRBV18 and TRBJ2-2; D is perhaps TRBD2 (5 bases). The CDR3 length is 16 residues. Trimming removed 1 base from V and 6 bases from J, with 15 bases in between. Germline CDR1 is KGHSH and CDR2 is LQKENI. The DNA for the CDR3 is TGTGCCAGCTCACCACAAGCGCGGGCTTACTCCGGGGAGCTGTTTTTT. This encodes CASSPQARAYSGELFF.

As DNA, the CDR3 is TGTGCCATCTCGACAGGGTCGGTCACCGGGGAGCTGTTTTTT. Translated: CAISTGSVTGELFF. The chain joins TRBV6-1 to TRBJ2-2; 7 nucleotides line up with TRBD1. J lost 4 bases, V lost 10 bases, and 9 bases had no gene match. In germline, CDR1 is MNHNS, CDR2 SASEGT. The CDR3 consists of 14 residues.

The table lists this clone with a few counts. The CDR3 here is CASSRGTDTQYF. Here the CDR3 DNA reads TGTGCCAGCAGCAGGGGCACAGATACGCAGTATTTT. J is TRBJ2-3 and V is TRBV6-5; tentatively, D is TRBD1 (5 bases). In germline, CDR1 is MNHEY, CDR2 SVGAGI. This CDR3 comprises 12 residues. Trimming shortened V by 6 bases and J by 1 base, and 5 bases separated the two germline ends.